The sequence of this T cell receptor (beta chain) was determined in a study of blood T cells in healthy people across ages. About this clonotype itself: What it recognizes is unknown.

Study conclusions and caveats: Higher naive T cell percentage went strongly together with higher TCR beta diversity.

V lost 4 bases, J lost 3 bases, and 12 bases stayed unmatched. Germline CDR1 SEHNR, CDR2 FQNEAQ (reference sequence). CDR3 size: 17 residues. A second PCR of about 7 to 12 cycles used a sample-barcoded 5' primer and a J-beta primer mix. TCRdb independently ran MiXCR on the 5' RACE reads; one entry per CDR3 protein. Here the sample spans nearly 1 million distinct CDR3 sequences, approximately 50% being singletons. The source material was blood. The rearrangement uses TRBV7-9 and TRBJ2-3; 8 nucleotides line up with TRBD2. This TCR came from a woman aged 55-70 years in good health. In DNA, the CDR3 is TGTGCCAGCAGCTCGACACCGGGACTAGGGCTAACAGATACGCAGTATTTT. It translates to CASSSTPGLGLTDTQYF.